These 21 T cell receptor beta chains came from one sample sequenced in a study of blood T cell repertoires in COVID-19. Sequencing used immunoSEQ multiplex PCR; TCRdb keeps in-frame clones, though not all of them. The sample carries about 97,000 clones, approximately 84% recorded once. Sequences were obtained from peripheral blood. These receptors originate from a man aged 65-85 years with acute or convalescent COVID-19.

The chain links TRBV6-6 to TRBJ2-1; D perhaps matches TRBD1 (6 bases). Trimming shortened V by 6 bases and J by 5 bases, and 11 bases separated the two germline ends. Looked up from germline, CDR1 is MNHNY and CDR2 is SVGAGI (reference sequence). This CDR3 has 13 amino acids. The CDR3 DNA reads TGTGCCAGCAGCGGACAGTCCAACAATGAGCAGTTCTTC. Residues: CASSGQSNNEQFF.

This clone was observed a handful of times. The rearrangement links TRBV7-9 to TRBJ1-1; D perhaps matches TRBD1 (5 bases). The CDR3 spans 16 residues. CDR1 SEHNR and CDR2 FQNEAQ come from the germline V gene (reference sequence). Trimming removed 1 base at V and 2 bases at J, with 14 bases between. CDR3 sequence reads: CASSLVRQLLNTEAFF. For the CDR3, the DNA is TGTGCCAGCAGCTTAGTAAGACAGCTTCTTAACACTGAAGCTTTCTTT. The complete variable domain, with remaining parts taken from reference TRBV7-9 and TRBJ1-1, reads DTGVSQNPRHKITKRGQNVTFRCDPISEHNRLYWYRQTLGQGPEFLTYFQNEAQLEKSRLLSDRFSAERPKGSFSTLEIQRTEQGDSAMYLCASSLVRQLLNTEAFFGQGTRLTVV.

J is TRBJ2-5 and V is TRBV7-3; 8 positions match TRBD2. Trimming at V came to 4 bases and at J to 10 bases, leaving 14 bases not matched to a gene. There are 15 residues in the CDR3. Per the germline V gene, CDR1 is SGHTA and CDR2 is FQGTGA. The chain's CDR3 is CASSSTGAGAVDQYF. The CDR3 DNA sequence: TGTGCCAGCAGCTCCACAGGAGCGGGAGCGGTTGACCAGTACTTC.

CDR3 sequence (DNA): TGTGCCAGCAGCCCGGACAGAGACTATGGCTACACCTTC. This translates into CASSPDRDYGYTF. This rearrangement joins TRBV6-5 to TRBJ1-2; maybe TRBD1 (6 bases). The CDR3 spans 13 residues. Germline V gene lookup returns CDR1 MNHEY and CDR2 SVGAGI. Trimming took 6 bases from V and 3 from J, leaving 11 bases between them.

This clone was counted a few times. The V and J genes are TRBV7-5 and TRBJ1-1; the table calls TRBD1, which could not be checked here. TRBV7-5 has pseudogene status. The CDR3 has 17 residues. The CDR3 DNA is TGTGCCAGAAGCTTAGGGGACAGGGCATTTCTGGGAACTGAAGCTTTCTTT. Its translation: CARSLGDRAFLGTEAFF.

The rearrangement uses TRBV29-1 and TRBJ1-4, with D hard to call. CDR3 length: 12 amino acids. Trimming left V 7 bases short and J 6 bases short, with 12 bases between. Germline V gives CDR1 SQVTM, CDR2 ANQGSEA. The CDR3 region is CSATGLYEKLFF. In DNA form, the CDR3 reads TGCAGCGCCACCGGACTATATGAAAAACTGTTTTTT.

The J gene is TRBJ1-4, the V gene TRBV4-1, with unresolved D. Germline V lookup: CDR1 MGHRA, CDR2 YSYEKL. Trimming pared 1 base from V and 6 bases from J, leaving 6 bases between. The CDR3 runs 13 residues. The CDR3 coding sequence is TGCGCCAGCAGCCAAGTCCGGGATGAAAAACTGTTTTTT. This sequence encodes CASSQVRDEKLFF.

The V and J genes are TRBV4-1 and TRBJ2-3; no reliable D call. This CDR3 has 14 amino acids. Between the trimmed V and J ends, which lost 2 bases and 3 bases, there was a span of 9 bases. CDR1 MGHRA and CDR2 YSYEKL come from the germline V gene. CDR3 protein: CASSQLLTTDTQYF. The CDR3 region has the DNA TGCGCCAGCAGCCAACTTCTAACTACAGATACGCAGTATTTT.

CDR3 residues: CASSQDRGYDRSGYTF. The CDR3, as DNA: TGCGCCAGCAGCCAAGACCGGGGATACGACAGGAGCGGCTACACCTTC. The chain uses TRBV4-1 and TRBJ1-2; D is perhaps TRBD1 (6 bases). The V gene lost 0 bases and the J gene lost 8 bases, with 19 bases spanning the gap. Germline V gene lookup returns CDR1 MGHRA and CDR2 YSYEKL. The CDR3 extends over 16 amino acids.

This sequence joins TRBV7-9 and TRBJ1-2; D might be TRBD1 (5 bases). V gave up 4 bases and J gave up 2 bases, with 17 bases separating them. The CDR3 has 16 residues. Germline V gene data show CDR1 as SEHNR and CDR2 as FQNEAQ (reference sequence). This CDR3 reads CASSSAGTDKNYGYTF. The CDR3 DNA follows: TGTGCCAGCAGCTCAGCCGGGACTGATAAAAACTATGGCTACACCTTC.

This sequence joins TRBV11-2 and TRBJ1-2, with a possible D match to TRBD1 (5 bases). Germline V gene data show CDR1 as SGHAT and CDR2 as FQNNGV. V was clipped by 5 bases and J by 0 bases, with 19 bases between them. The CDR3 contains 17 residues. DNA of the CDR3: TGTGCCAGCAGCGCAGAGGCGTGGGGCCGAGCTAACTATGGCTACACCTTC. This gives the protein CASSAEAWGRANYGYTF.

V and J are TRBV5-1 and TRBJ2-2, with D maybe TRBD1 (6 bases). CDR1 is SGHRS and CDR2 is YFSETQ in the germline V gene. The V end was cut by 1 base, the J end by 5 bases, with 12 bases between. The CDR3 has 15 residues. The CDR3 sequence: CASSLTRDTTGELFF. The CDR3 coding sequence is TGCGCCAGCAGCTTGACCCGGGACACAACCGGGGAGCTGTTTTTT.

The chain couples TRBV18 to TRBJ1-5; D uncertain. Germline loops: CDR1 KGHSH, CDR2 LQKENI. The CDR3 totals 14 residues. Trimming removed 2 bases from V and 7 bases from J, with 12 bases in between. CDR3 protein: CASSPGGFAQPQHF. The CDR3 DNA sequence: TGTGCCAGCTCACCAGGCGGCTTTGCCCAGCCCCAGCATTTT.

The chain recombines TRBV5-1 with TRBJ1-2; D possibly corresponds to TRBD1 (5 bases). The CDR3 runs 15 residues. The V gene's germline CDR1 is SGHRS and CDR2 YFSETQ. Trimming left V 5 bases short and J 6 bases short, with 20 bases between. CDR3 DNA: TGCGCCAGCAGGCCCACCACCGGCACAGGCCATGGCTACACCTTC. It is translated as CASRPTTGTGHGYTF.

The J gene is TRBJ1-3, the V gene TRBV7-8; D not resolved. The CDR3 is 14 residues long. CDR1 and CDR2 (germline): SGHVS, FQNEAQ. The V gene lost 10 bases and the J gene lost 0 bases, with 13 bases spanning the gap. In DNA, the CDR3 is TGTGCCACCAAAACCGACTTCTCTGGAAACACCATATATTTT. The encoded protein is CATKTDFSGNTIYF. Using reference TRBV7-8 and TRBJ1-3 for the parts outside the CDR3, the full variable domain is GAGVSQSPRYKVAKRGQDVALRCDPISGHVSLFWYQQALGQGPEFLTYFQNEAQLDKSGLPSDRFFAERPEGSVSTLKIQRTQQEDSAVYLCATKTDFSGNTIYFGEGSWLTVV.

This clone showed up just a few times. V gene TRBV5-1 combines with J gene TRBJ1-5; tentative D call: TRBD1 (6 bases). V was pared by 4 bases and J by 5 bases, with 13 bases between. The CDR3 loop spans 14 amino acids. Germline assignment: CDR1 SGHRS and CDR2 YFSETQ. The CDR3 loop is CASSPAGGYQPQHF. The CDR3 DNA sequence: TGCGCCAGCAGCCCGGCGGGGGGCTATCAGCCCCAGCATTTT. The full variable domain, with the rest looked up from reference TRBV5-1 and TRBJ1-5, is KAGVTQTPRYLIKTRGQQVTLSCSPISGHRSVSWYQQTPGQGLQFLFEYFSETQRNKGNFPGRFSGRQFSNSRSEMNVSTLELGDSALYLCASSPAGGYQPQHFGDGTRLSIL.

The rearrangement links TRBV28 to TRBJ2-2, with TRBD1 matching 7 bases. Germline loops: CDR1 MDHEN, CDR2 SYDVKM. The CDR3 is 15 amino acids. Losses at the gene ends were 3 bases for V and 4 bases for J; bases not matched to a gene: 5. The CDR3 nucleotides read TGTGCCAGCAGTTTTAAGGGGGCGGGCACCGGGGAGCTGTTTTTT. Translated, it gives CASSFKGAGTGELFF.

The chain carries TRBV3-1 (or the pseudogene TRBV3-2) and TRBJ2-1, with 8 positions matching TRBD2. CDR3 length: 13 residues. In germline, CDR1 is LGHDT, CDR2 YNNKEL (reference sequence). V lost 6 bases and J lost 7; bases outside the gene matches: 5. The CDR3 spells CASRRTSSNEQFF. The CDR3 DNA reads as TGTGCCAGCAGGCGGACTAGCTCGAATGAGCAGTTCTTC.

The rearrangement uses TRBV24-1 and TRBJ1-4; D might be TRBD1 (5 bases). CDR1 and CDR2 from the germline V gene are KGHDR and SFDVKD. There are 14 residues in the CDR3. Trimming pared 8 bases from V and 5 bases from J, leaving 14 bases between. The CDR3 loop is CATNQAGGNEKLFF. CDR3 in DNA: TGTGCCACCAACCAGGCGGGGGGGAATGAAAAACTGTTTTTT.

The gene calls are TRBV4-1 and TRBJ1-1; D possibly corresponds to TRBD1 (6 bases). The germline CDR1 and CDR2 sequences are MGHRA and YSYEKL. The CDR3 extends over 14 amino acids. The ends were cut back, 0 bases at V and 11 bases at J, with 16 bases in the middle. The CDR3 coding sequence is TGCGCCAGCAGCCAAGATCGCGGGCAGGGGTCGGCTTTCTTT. Its protein is CASSQDRGQGSAFF.

The chain has TRBV4-3 and TRBJ2-1; weak D call: TRBD2 (6 bases). Germline-derived CDR1 and CDR2 are LGHNA and YSLEER. The CDR3 totals 14 residues. V lost 0 bases, J lost 8 bases, and 11 bases lay in between. CDR3 nucleotides: TGCGCCAGCAGCCAAGAGCAATCGGGAGATGAGCAGTTCTTC. It translates to CASSQEQSGDEQFF.